This passage covers 15 T cell receptor beta chains from one sample sequenced in a study of blood T cell repertoires in COVID-19. Data came from immunoSEQ multiplex PCR; TCRdb stores just in-frame clones and leaves some out. The profile shows 300,000 to 400,000 clones, roughly nine tenths of them singletons. Sequencing was done on a sample of peripheral blood. These receptors all stem from a young woman with COVID-19, enrolled during active disease.

The chain uses TRBV7-8 and TRBJ2-1; D might be TRBD2 (6 bases). CDR1 SGHVS and CDR2 FQNEAQ come from the germline V gene. The CDR3 is made up of 14 amino acids. Trimming left V 4 bases short and J 9 bases short, with 16 bases between. DNA of the CDR3: TGTGCCAGCAGCTCCTTAACGGGAGCGATTGAGCAGTTCTTC. Residues: CASSSLTGAIEQFF. Variable domain in full (rest from reference TRBV7-8 and TRBJ2-1): GAGVSQSPRYKVAKRGQDVALRCDPISGHVSLFWYQQALGQGPEFLTYFQNEAQLDKSGLPSDRFFAERPEGSVSTLKIQRTQQEDSAVYLCASSSLTGAIEQFFGPGTRLTVL.

This chain connects TRBV12-5 to TRBJ2-3, with D possibly being TRBD2 (7 bases). There are 16 residues in the CDR3. Between the trimmed V and J ends, which lost 4 bases and 4 bases, there was a span of 18 bases. Germline V gene data show CDR1 as LGHNT and CDR2 as FRNRAP. CDR3 nucleotide sequence: TGTGCTAGTGGTTCGGGACTACTGGGGGGCGCAGATACGCAGTATTTT. As protein: CASGSGLLGGADTQYF.

This chain connects TRBV29-1 to TRBJ2-3, with 8 bases identical to TRBD2. Germline trimming cut 4 bases from V and 3 bases from J; bases unmatched to any gene: 9. There are 15 residues in the CDR3. Per germline, CDR1 SQVTM and CDR2 ANQGSEA. The DNA for the CDR3 is TGCAGCGTTGTAGGGGGGGCTAGCGGGACAGATACGCAGTATTTT. It translates to CSVVGGASGTDTQYF.

This sequence joins TRBV10-3 and TRBJ1-2; 12 bases agree with TRBD1. CDR3 length: 13 amino acids. Unmatched junction bases numbered 5, after V lost 9 bases and J lost 6 bases. Germline V gene data show CDR1 as ENHRY and CDR2 as SYGVKD. Here the CDR3 DNA reads TGTGCCATACCGGGACAGGGGGCCGATGGCTACACCTTC. Protein sequence: CAIPGQGADGYTF.

This rearrangement joins TRBV2 to TRBJ2-7; the match to TRBD1 covers 8 bases. The CDR3 totals 15 residues. J lost 6 bases, V lost 4 bases, and 11 bases had no gene match. The germline V gene encodes CDR1 SNHLY and CDR2 FYNNEI. The CDR3, as DNA: TGTGCCAGCAGTGGAAAGGGCAGGGGGCAAGGCGAGCAGTACTTC. This translates into CASSGKGRGQGEQYF.

This clone was observed once. The chain employs TRBV12-5 and TRBJ1-5; D is possibly TRBD1 (5 bases). V shed 4 bases and J shed 0 bases, with 13 bases lying between them. The CDR3 covers 16 residues. Per germline, CDR1 LGHNT and CDR2 FRNRAP. The CDR3 here is CASGSETVYSNQPQHF. DNA for the CDR3: TGTGCTAGTGGTTCGGAGACAGTTTATAGCAATCAGCCCCAGCATTTT.

This chain joins TRBV5-1 and TRBJ1-2; maybe TRBD1 (6 bases). The CDR3 consists of 14 residues. CDR1 and CDR2 from the germline V gene are SGHRS and YFSETQ. Trimming removed 4 bases from V and 4 bases from J, with 14 bases in between. The CDR3 DNA is TGCGCCAGCAGCGTACAGGGCGAGGGCTATGGCTACACCTTC. Translating gives CASSVQGEGYGYTF.

The CDR3 is CAISEGPTGSTGNTIYF. CDR3 DNA sequence: TGTGCCATCAGTGAGGGTCCGACAGGATCCACTGGAAACACCATATATTTT. The gene calls are TRBV10-3 and TRBJ1-3; TRBD1 is a possible D gene (6 bases). This CDR3 has 17 amino acids. V was clipped by 2 bases and J by 2 bases, with 16 bases between them. Looked up from germline, CDR1 is ENHRY and CDR2 is SYGVKD.

The J gene is TRBJ2-2, the V gene TRBV7-3; D may be TRBD1 (6 bases). Per germline, CDR1 SGHTA and CDR2 FQGTGA. The CDR3 extends over 14 amino acids. The V gene lost 2 bases and the J gene lost 4 bases, with 8 bases spanning the gap. The DNA for the CDR3 is TGTGCCAGCAGCTTATCAGGGGCCACCGGGGAGCTGTTTTTT. Protein: CASSLSGATGELFF.

The V and J genes are TRBV18 and TRBJ2-7, with TRBD1 matching over 12 bases. V shed 3 bases, J shed 2 bases, and the junction held 2 bases outside the gene matches. There are 15 residues in the CDR3. In germline, CDR1 is KGHSH, CDR2 LQKENI. In DNA, the CDR3 is TGTGCCAGCTCACCGGGGACAGGGGGCCCCTACGAGCAGTACTTC. Amino acids: CASSPGTGGPYEQYF.

The chain has TRBV5-1 and TRBJ2-6; D is unclear. V lost 0 bases and J 0 bases, leaving 7 bases between the germline ends. Per germline, CDR1 SGHRS and CDR2 YFSETQ. The CDR3 sequence is 16 residues long. This chain's CDR3 is CASSLDGPSGANVLTF. CDR3 nucleotide sequence: TGCGCCAGCAGCTTGGACGGTCCCTCTGGGGCCAACGTCCTGACTTTC.

The J gene is TRBJ2-1, the V gene TRBV19, with a possible D match to TRBD2 (5 bases). Trimming removed 1 base from V and 7 bases from J, with 14 bases in between. This CDR3 contains 15 residues. Germline V gene lookup returns CDR1 LNHDA and CDR2 SQIVND (reference sequence). The CDR3 loop is CASSIVEGVQNEQFF. CDR3 bases: TGTGCCAGTAGTATAGTCGAGGGAGTGCAGAATGAGCAGTTCTTC.

This rearrangement joins TRBV27 to TRBJ2-1, with unresolved D. The CDR3 covers 13 residues. Trimming took off 6 bases at V and 3 bases at J, with 9 bases between the two ends. Germline V lookup: CDR1 MNHEY, CDR2 SMNVEV (reference sequence). CDR3 bases: TGTGCCAGCAGCTATGATTACTACAATGAGCAGTTCTTC. Its translation is CASSYDYYNEQFF.

The rearrangement links TRBV16 to TRBJ1-2; D not resolved. The CDR3 has 14 amino acids. Germline V gives CDR1 KGHSY, CDR2 FQNENV. Trimming removed 0 bases from V and 1 base from J, with 6 bases in between. The CDR3 region is CASSQSYINYGYTF. CDR3 nucleotide sequence: TGTGCCAGCAGCCAATCGTACATTAACTATGGCTACACCTTC.

The rearrangement links TRBV9 to TRBJ2-1; 7 bases are shared with TRBD2. Germline V gene lookup returns CDR1 SGDLS and CDR2 YYNGEE. The J segment lost 2 bases and the V segment lost 3 bases, leaving 14 bases of the junction unmatched. There are 18 residues in the CDR3. CDR3 loop: CASSADLPGTTTYNEQFF. In nucleotides, the CDR3 is TGTGCCAGCAGCGCCGATCTGCCCGGGACTACAACCTACAATGAGCAGTTCTTC.